One and the same sample provided the 2 T cell receptor beta chains below, sequenced in a study of OX40 agonist ivuxolimab in advanced cancers. Using immunoSEQ multiplex PCR, the repertoire was profiled, and TCRdb retains in-frame clones only, with some absent. The sample has about 45,000 clones, more than 75% seen once; the top ten hold under 0.5%. Source: CD4+ or CD8+ T cells sorted from blood, taken in a trial of the OX40 agonist ivuxolimab. Source of these receptors: an adult with an advanced solid tumor such as melanoma, head and neck, liver or kidney cancer.

This clone was counted only a few times. The chain uses TRBV5-1 and TRBJ2-7, with TRBD1 as a possible D gene (7 bases). The CDR3 loop spans 16 amino acids. V was shortened by 0 bases and J by 1 base, with 14 bases between the two germline ends. Looked up from germline, CDR1 is SGHRS and CDR2 is YFSETQ. CDR3 in amino acids: CASSLGRDRFSYEQYF. CDR3 nucleotide sequence: TGCGCCAGCAGCTTGGGGCGGGACAGATTTTCCTACGAGCAGTACTTC.

The gene calls are TRBV7-2 and TRBJ1-3; D gene unclear. This CDR3 has 14 amino acids. Germline CDR1 reads SGHTA; CDR2 reads FQGNSA. V lost 5 bases and J lost 2, with 10 bases in between. The CDR3 sequence is CASSPRQAGNTIYF. CDR3 DNA sequence: TGTGCCAGCAGCCCCCGGCAGGCTGGAAACACCATATATTTT.